A single sample gave rise to the 14 T cell receptor beta chains below, sequenced in a study of CD8 T cells in ankylosing spondylitis. General study findings and limits: What seemed typical of ankylosing spondylitis blood was a TCR beta motif built from roughly 8 highly homologous variants.

TCRdb reanalysed the 5' RACE reads using MiXCR and keeps one entry per CDR3 protein. The sample yields 650,000 to 800,000 distinct CDR3 sequences, about 20% seen once. For these TCRs, the target antigens are not known. Sequencing was performed on blood, either unsorted or a sorted T cell fraction (not recorded which). These receptors were collected from a male donor with ankylosing spondylitis.

This clonotype appeared once. V gene TRBV7-2 combines with J gene TRBJ2-7; a possible D gene is TRBD1 (5 bases). Germline assignment: CDR1 SGHTA and CDR2 FQGNSA. The length of the CDR3 is 14 residues. V gave up 5 bases and J gave up 4 bases, with 15 bases separating them. The CDR3 here is CASSGQWSGYEQYF. CDR3 DNA sequence: TGTGCCAGCAGCGGACAATGGTCGGGTTACGAGCAGTACTTC. Combining the CDR3 with reference TRBV7-2 and TRBJ2-7 gives the whole variable domain GAGVSQSPSNKVTEKGKDVELRCDPISGHTALYWYRQSLGQGLEFLIYFQGNSAPDKSGLPSDRFSAERTGGSVSTLTIQRTQQEDSAVYLCASSGQWSGYEQYFGPGTRLTVT.

Only a few counts were recorded for this clonotype. The chain is built from TRBV29-1 and TRBJ2-4; TRBD1 agrees at 7 bases. V shed 7 bases, J shed 3 bases, and the junction held 15 bases outside the gene matches. Per germline, CDR1 SQVTM and CDR2 ANQGSEA. CDR3 size: 16 residues. This CDR3 is CSAVTNDRVVKNIQYF. DNA for the CDR3: TGCAGCGCCGTGACTAATGACAGGGTAGTCAAAAACATTCAGTACTTC. Supplemented by reference TRBV29-1 and TRBJ2-4, the full variable domain reads SAVISQKPSRDICQRGTSLTIQCQVDSQVTMMFWYRQQPGQSLTLIATANQGSEATYESGFVIDKFPISRPNLTFSTLTVSNMSPEDSSIYLCSAVTNDRVVKNIQYFGAGTRLSVL.

This clonotype was recorded many times. The chain joins TRBV12-3 or TRBV12-4 to TRBJ1-1; possible D gene TRBD1, 5 bases. The CDR3 is 13 amino acids. Between the trimmed V and J ends, which lost 5 bases and 4 bases, there was a span of 11 bases. The CDR3: CASSNTGPTEAFF. CDR3 DNA sequence: TGTGCCAGCAGTAACACGGGGCCCACTGAAGCTTTCTTT.

The genes are TRBV9 and TRBJ1-4, with TRBD1 as a possible D gene (5 bases). Germline V gives CDR1 SGDLS, CDR2 YYNGEE. V was clipped by 4 bases and J by 7 bases, with 17 bases between them. The CDR3 is 15 amino acids. The CDR3 DNA sequence: TGTGCCAGCAGCCCGGGGGGGAAGCCGATTGAAAAACTGTTTTTT. Amino acids: CASSPGGKPIEKLFF.

The chain recombines TRBV29-1 with TRBJ1-5, with TRBD1 matching over 9 bases. The germline gives CDR1 SQVTM, CDR2 ANQGSEA. This CDR3 spans 13 amino acids. Unmatched junction bases numbered 7, after V lost 7 bases and J lost 6 bases. CDR3 DNA: TGCAGCGGCCGGACAGGGGTGGTTCAGCCCCAGCATTTT. It codes for CSGRTGVVQPQHF.

The genes are TRBV28 and TRBJ2-4; D gene unclear. Germline values: CDR1 MDHEN, CDR2 SYDVKM. V was pared by 1 base and J by 2 bases, with 9 bases between. The CDR3 has 15 residues. The CDR3: CASSLSRRSKNIQYF. DNA of the CDR3: TGTGCCAGCAGTTTATCCAGGCGATCCAAAAACATTCAGTACTTC.

On this clonotype: The junction departs from the called germline gene at one end, perhaps through a read error. The J gene is TRBJ1-1, the V gene TRBV6-1, with TRBD1 identical over 8 bases. This CDR3 spans 15 amino acids. Germline loops: CDR1 MNHNS, CDR2 SASEGT. CDR3 DNA sequence: TGTGCCAGCAGTGAAATCGTGACAGGGGCCAGGAAAACTGTCTTT. This sequence encodes CASSEIVTGARKTVF.

The chain employs TRBV5-1 and TRBJ1-1; TRBD1 might be the D (5 bases). CDR3 size: 15 residues. Trimming took 0 bases from V and 6 from J, leaving 15 bases between them. Germline CDR1 is SGHRS and CDR2 is YFSETQ. CDR3 DNA sequence: TGCGCCAGCAGCTTGGTCCAGGGTGGAGGACCTGAAGCTTTCTTT. Its translation: CASSLVQGGGPEAFF.

Ten or more counts support this clonotype. The rearrangement joins TRBV7-9 to TRBJ2-7, with 11 bases fitting TRBD1. Looked up from germline, CDR1 is SEHNR and CDR2 is FQNEAQ (reference sequence). The length of the CDR3 is 15 residues. Trimming at V came to 5 bases and at J to 6 bases, leaving 9 bases not matched to a gene. The CDR3 loop reads CASSPSRTGGGEQYF. Written as DNA, the CDR3 is TGTGCCAGCAGCCCGAGCAGGACAGGGGGCGGCGAGCAGTACTTC.

The chain combines TRBV28 with TRBJ1-2; D remains ambiguous. The germline gives CDR1 MDHEN, CDR2 SYDVKM. V was trimmed by 4 bases and J by 8 bases, leaving 17 bases between them. CDR3 length: 14 amino acids. The CDR3 protein is CASSSYYLIWGYTF. The CDR3 nucleotides are TGTGCCAGCAGTTCCTACTACCTCATATGGGGCTACACCTTC.

This clonotype was counted only a few times. The chain employs TRBV24-1 and TRBJ1-5; weak D call: TRBD1 (6 bases). Trimming stripped 5 bases from V and 0 bases from J, with 7 bases between. From germline, CDR1 is KGHDR and CDR2 SFDVKD. This CDR3 comprises 14 residues. CDR3: CATSGGASNQPQHF. The CDR3 DNA sequence: TGTGCCACCAGTGGGGGGGCTAGCAATCAGCCCCAGCATTTT.

The chain carries TRBV5-1 and TRBJ1-1; D gene uncertain. Germline V gene lookup returns CDR1 SGHRS and CDR2 YFSETQ. Trimming cost V 1 base and J 5 bases, with 9 bases left between them. The CDR3 runs to 13 residues. CDR3 in amino acids: CASSLYGETEAFF. The DNA for the CDR3 is TGCGCCAGCAGCTTGTACGGGGAAACTGAAGCTTTCTTT.

The chain links TRBV19 to TRBJ1-5, with TRBD1 identical over 7 bases. With V trimmed by 11 bases and J by 2 bases, 12 bases remained unmatched. The length of the CDR3 is 15 residues. Germline CDR1 LNHDA, CDR2 SQIVND (reference sequence). This CDR3 reads CASGQTSSGNQPQHF. CDR3 DNA: TGTGCCTCGGGACAGACCTCTAGTGGCAATCAGCCCCAGCATTTT.

This clonotype turned up a few times. This chain links TRBV7-3 with TRBJ2-2; 11 nucleotides align to TRBD2. J gave up 5 bases and V 3 bases, and 2 bases lay outside the gene matches. From germline, CDR1 is SGHTA and CDR2 FQGTGA. The CDR3 runs to 15 residues. CDR3 sequence reads: CASSFLAGGTGELFF. The CDR3 DNA reads TGTGCCAGCAGCTTCCTAGCGGGAGGAACCGGGGAGCTGTTTTTT.